Below, one T cell receptor (beta chain) is given with its context. J was trimmed by 2 bases and V by 4 bases; bases with no gene match: 11. CDR3 size: 17 residues. Germline V gives CDR1 SGHNT, CDR2 YENEEA. The data originate from a study of naive and memory T cell subsets. The SP2 primer and nested alpha and beta constant region primers amplified ligated cDNA in four rounds. TCRdb independently ran MiXCR on the 5' RACE reads; one entry per CDR3 protein. The table records about 59,000 distinct CDR3 sequences, 7% to 8% of them present only once. TCR cDNA received a 3' ligated oligonucleotide that carried a UMI.

This chain uses TRBV11-3 with TRBJ2-3; 8 nucleotides line up with TRBD2. The receptor's source is a female donor in good health. The CDR3 sequence is CASSSRGGTWYTDTQYF. DNA of the CDR3: TGTGCCAGCAGCTCCCGGGGGGGGACATGGTACACAGATACGCAGTATTTT.